This TCR beta chain was identified in a study of blood T cell repertoires in COVID-19. Across the study: Both acute and convalescent COVID-19 samples were obtained from the United States, Italy and Spain. T cells, B-cell-depleted T cells, or PBMCs supplied cDNA or gDNA.

Per the authors' pipeline: The authors estimated nucleated cell counts from reference gene primer amplification. The method was immunoSEQ multiplex PCR; TCRdb's version includes in-frame clones alone and lacks a portion of them. V, J and clone size were drawn from that table, and D and trimming were deduced from the DNA. The table lists approximately 150,000 clones, 81% of them singletons. The TCR was taken from a man aged 55 to 70 with active or convalescent COVID-19. Sequencing was performed on peripheral blood.

The CDR3 region is CASSDGTGTGGYTF. The CDR3 DNA reads TGTGCCAGCAGTGATGGGACAGGGACTGGTGGCTACACCTTC. The V call is TRBV6-4, the J call TRBJ1-2; 9 bases align to TRBD1. Trimming at V came to 3 bases and at J to 7 bases, leaving 6 bases not matched to a gene. Germline assignment: CDR1 MRHNA and CDR2 SNTAGT. This CDR3 has 14 amino acids.